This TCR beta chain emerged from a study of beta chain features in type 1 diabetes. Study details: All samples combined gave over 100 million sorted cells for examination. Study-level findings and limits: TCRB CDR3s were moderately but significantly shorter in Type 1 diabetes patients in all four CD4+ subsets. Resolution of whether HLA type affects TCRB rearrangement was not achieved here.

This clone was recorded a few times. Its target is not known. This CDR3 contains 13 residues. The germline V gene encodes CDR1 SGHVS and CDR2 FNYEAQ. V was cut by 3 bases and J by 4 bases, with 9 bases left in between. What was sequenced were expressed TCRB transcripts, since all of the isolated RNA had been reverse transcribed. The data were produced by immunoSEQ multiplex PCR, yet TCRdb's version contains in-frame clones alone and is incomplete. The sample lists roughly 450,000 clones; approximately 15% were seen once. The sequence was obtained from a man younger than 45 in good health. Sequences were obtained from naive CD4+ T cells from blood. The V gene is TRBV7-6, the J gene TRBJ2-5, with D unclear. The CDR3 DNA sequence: TGTGCCAGCAGCTTGGCCATCGGAGAGACCCAGTACTTC. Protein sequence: CASSLAIGETQYF.